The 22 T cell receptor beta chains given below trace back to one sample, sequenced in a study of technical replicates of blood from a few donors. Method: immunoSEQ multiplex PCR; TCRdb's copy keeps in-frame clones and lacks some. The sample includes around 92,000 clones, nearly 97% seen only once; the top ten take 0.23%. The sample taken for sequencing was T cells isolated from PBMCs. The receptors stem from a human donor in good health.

The CDR3 protein is CASSPFLGLAGGSSYNEQFF. The DNA of the CDR3 is TGTGCCAGCAGCCCGTTTTTAGGACTAGCGGGAGGGAGCTCCTACAATGAGCAGTTCTTC. This chain joins TRBV28 and TRBJ2-1; TRBD2 aligns across 15 bases. The V segment lost 6 bases and the J segment 0 bases; nucleotides outside the gene matches: 12. Germline lookup yields CDR1 MDHEN and CDR2 SYDVKM. This CDR3 comprises 20 residues. The complete variable domain, with remaining parts taken from reference TRBV28 and TRBJ2-1, reads DVKVTQSSRYLVKRTGEKVFLECVQDMDHENMFWYRQDPGLGLRLIYFSYDVKMKEKGDIPEGYSVSREKKERFSLILESASTNQTSMYLCASSPFLGLAGGSSYNEQFFGPGTRLTVL.

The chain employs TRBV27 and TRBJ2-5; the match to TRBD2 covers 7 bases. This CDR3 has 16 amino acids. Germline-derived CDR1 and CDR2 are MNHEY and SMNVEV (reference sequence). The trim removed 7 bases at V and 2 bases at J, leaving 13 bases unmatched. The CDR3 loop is CASKPWVAGPQETQYF. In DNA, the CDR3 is TGTGCCAGCAAACCGTGGGTAGCGGGCCCACAAGAGACCCAGTACTTC.

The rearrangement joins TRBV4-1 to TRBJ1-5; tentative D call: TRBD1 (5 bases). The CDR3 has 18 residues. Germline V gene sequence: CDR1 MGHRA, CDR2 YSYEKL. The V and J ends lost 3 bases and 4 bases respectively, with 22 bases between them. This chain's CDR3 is CASSQAPREAMVNQPQHF. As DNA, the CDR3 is TGCGCCAGCAGCCAGGCCCCCAGGGAAGCTATGGTTAATCAGCCCCAGCATTTT.

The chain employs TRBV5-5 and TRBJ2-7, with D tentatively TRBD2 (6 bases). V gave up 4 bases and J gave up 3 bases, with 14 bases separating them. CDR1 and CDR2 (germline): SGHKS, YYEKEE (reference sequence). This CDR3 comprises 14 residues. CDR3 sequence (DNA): TGTGCCAGCAGCGTCGGGACTGGCCTCTACGAGCAGTACTTC. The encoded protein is CASSVGTGLYEQYF.

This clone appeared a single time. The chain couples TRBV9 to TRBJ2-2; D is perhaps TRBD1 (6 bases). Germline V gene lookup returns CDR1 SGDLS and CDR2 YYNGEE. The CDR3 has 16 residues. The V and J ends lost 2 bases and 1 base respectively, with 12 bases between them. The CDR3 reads CASSVHPQGNTGELFF. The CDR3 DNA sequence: TGTGCCAGCAGCGTTCACCCACAGGGGAACACCGGGGAGCTGTTTTTT. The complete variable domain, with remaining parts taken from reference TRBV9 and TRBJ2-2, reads DSGVTQTPKHLITATGQRVTLRCSPRSGDLSVYWYQQSLDQGLQFLIQYYNGEERAKGNILERFSAQQFPDLHSELNLSSLELGDSALYFCASSVHPQGNTGELFFGEGSRLTVL.

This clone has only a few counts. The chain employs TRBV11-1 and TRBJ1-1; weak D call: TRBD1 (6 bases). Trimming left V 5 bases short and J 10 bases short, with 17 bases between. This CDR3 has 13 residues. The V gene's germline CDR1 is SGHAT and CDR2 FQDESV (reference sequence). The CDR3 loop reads CASSEGVEGRAFF. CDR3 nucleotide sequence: TGTGCCAGCAGCGAGGGGGTCGAGGGTAGAGCTTTCTTT. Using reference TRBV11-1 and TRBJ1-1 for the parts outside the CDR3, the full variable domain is EAEVAQSPRYKITEKSQAVAFWCDPISGHATLYWYRQILGQGPELLVQFQDESVVDDSQLPKDRFSAERLKGVDSTLKIQPAELGDSAMYLCASSEGVEGRAFFGQGTRLTVV.

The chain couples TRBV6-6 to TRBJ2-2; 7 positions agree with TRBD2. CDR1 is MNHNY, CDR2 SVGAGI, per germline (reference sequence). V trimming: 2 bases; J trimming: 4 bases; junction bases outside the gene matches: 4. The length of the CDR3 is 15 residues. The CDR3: CASSYGGLITGELFF. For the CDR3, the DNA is TGTGCCAGCAGTTACGGGGGACTAATCACCGGGGAGCTGTTTTTT.

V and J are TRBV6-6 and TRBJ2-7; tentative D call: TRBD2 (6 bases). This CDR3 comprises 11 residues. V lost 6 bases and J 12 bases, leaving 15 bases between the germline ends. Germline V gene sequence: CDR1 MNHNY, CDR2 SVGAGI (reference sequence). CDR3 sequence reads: CASRSGVFLYF. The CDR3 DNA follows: TGTGCCAGCAGGTCGGGGGTGTTCCTGTACTTC.

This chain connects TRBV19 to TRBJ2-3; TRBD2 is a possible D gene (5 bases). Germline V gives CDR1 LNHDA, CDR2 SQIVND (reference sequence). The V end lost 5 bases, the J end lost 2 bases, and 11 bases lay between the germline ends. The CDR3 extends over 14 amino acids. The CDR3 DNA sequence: TGTGCCAGTAGTGAGGGAAAGGCCACAGATACGCAGTATTTT. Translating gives CASSEGKATDTQYF.

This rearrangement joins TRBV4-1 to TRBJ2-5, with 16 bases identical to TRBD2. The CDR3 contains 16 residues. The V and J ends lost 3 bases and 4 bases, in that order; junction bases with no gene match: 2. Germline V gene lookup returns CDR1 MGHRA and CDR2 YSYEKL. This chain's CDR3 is CASSHGTSGGAETQYF. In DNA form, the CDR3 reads TGCGCCAGCAGCCATGGGACTAGCGGGGGGGCAGAGACCCAGTACTTC.

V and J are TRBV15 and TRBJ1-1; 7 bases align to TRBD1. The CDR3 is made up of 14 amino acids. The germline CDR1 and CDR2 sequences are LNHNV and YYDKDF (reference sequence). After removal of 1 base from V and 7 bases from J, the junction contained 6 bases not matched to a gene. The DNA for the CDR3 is TGTGCCACCAGCAGAGGAACAGGGGCGAATGAAGCTTTCTTT. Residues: CATSRGTGANEAFF.

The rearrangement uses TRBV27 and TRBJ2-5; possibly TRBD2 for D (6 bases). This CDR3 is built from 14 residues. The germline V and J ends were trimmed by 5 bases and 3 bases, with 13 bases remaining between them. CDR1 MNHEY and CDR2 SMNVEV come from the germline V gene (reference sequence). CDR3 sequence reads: CASSTGGGEETQYF. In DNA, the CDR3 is TGTGCCAGCAGTACCGGCGGAGGGGAAGAGACCCAGTACTTC.

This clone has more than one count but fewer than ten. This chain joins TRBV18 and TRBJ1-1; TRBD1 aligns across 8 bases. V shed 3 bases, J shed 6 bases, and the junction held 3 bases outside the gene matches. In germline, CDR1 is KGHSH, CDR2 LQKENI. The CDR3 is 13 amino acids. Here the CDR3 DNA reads TGTGCCAGCTCACCCCTGACAGGGGCTGAAGCTTTCTTT. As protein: CASSPLTGAEAFF.

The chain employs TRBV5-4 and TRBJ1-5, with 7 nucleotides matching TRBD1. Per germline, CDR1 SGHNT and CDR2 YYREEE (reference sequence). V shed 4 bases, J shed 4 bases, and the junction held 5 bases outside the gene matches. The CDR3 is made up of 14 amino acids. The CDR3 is CASSPGTENQPQHF. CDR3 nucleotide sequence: TGTGCCAGCAGCCCCGGGACAGAAAATCAGCCCCAGCATTTT.

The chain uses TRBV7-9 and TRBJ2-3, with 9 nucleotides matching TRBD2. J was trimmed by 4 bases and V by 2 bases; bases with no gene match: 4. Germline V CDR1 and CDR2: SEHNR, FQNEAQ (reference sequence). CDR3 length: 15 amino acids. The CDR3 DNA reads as TGTGCCAGCAGCTTACCGGGACTAGCAGCAGATACGCAGTATTTT. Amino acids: CASSLPGLAADTQYF.

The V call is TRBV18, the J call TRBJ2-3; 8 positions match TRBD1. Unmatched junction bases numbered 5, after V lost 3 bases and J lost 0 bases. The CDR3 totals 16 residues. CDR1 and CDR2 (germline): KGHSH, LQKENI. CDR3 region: CASSPTTGASTDTQYF. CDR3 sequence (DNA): TGTGCCAGCTCACCTACGACAGGGGCCAGCACAGATACGCAGTATTTT.

In nucleotides, the CDR3 is TGCGCCAGCAGGCAGGGAGCGGGTGCAACTAATGAAAAACTGTTTTTT. The encoded protein is CASRQGAGATNEKLFF. The chain carries TRBV10-2 and TRBJ1-4; weak D call: TRBD1 (5 bases). This CDR3 comprises 16 residues. The germline gives CDR1 WSHSY, CDR2 SAAADI. With 6 bases removed from V and 0 bases from J, the gap between germline ends came to 14 bases.

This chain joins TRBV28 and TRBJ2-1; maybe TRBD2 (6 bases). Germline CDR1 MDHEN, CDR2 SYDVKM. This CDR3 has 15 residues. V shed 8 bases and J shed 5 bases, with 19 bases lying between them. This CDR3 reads CASHRRGLQNNEQFF. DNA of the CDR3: TGTGCCAGCCACCGGAGGGGTTTACAAAACAATGAGCAGTTCTTC. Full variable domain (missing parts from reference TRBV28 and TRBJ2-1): DVKVTQSSRYLVKRTGEKVFLECVQDMDHENMFWYRQDPGLGLRLIYFSYDVKMKEKGDIPEGYSVSREKKERFSLILESASTNQTSMYLCASHRRGLQNNEQFFGPGTRLTVL.

CDR3 DNA sequence: TGTGCCAGCAGCCTAACGTGGGGGGTAGTGGATGGCTACACCTTC. This translates into CASSLTWGVVDGYTF. V usage is TRBV6-1 and J usage is TRBJ1-2, with TRBD1 as a possible D gene (5 bases). The CDR3 runs 15 residues. Trimming took off 6 bases at V and 6 bases at J, with 20 bases between the two ends. In germline, CDR1 is MNHNS, CDR2 SASEGT.

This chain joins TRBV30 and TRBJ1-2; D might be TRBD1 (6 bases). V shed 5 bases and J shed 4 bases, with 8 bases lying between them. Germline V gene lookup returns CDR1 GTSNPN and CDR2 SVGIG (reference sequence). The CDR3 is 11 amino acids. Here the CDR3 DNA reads TGTGCCTGGCGGACAGCCTATGGCTACACCTTC. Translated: CAWRTAYGYTF.

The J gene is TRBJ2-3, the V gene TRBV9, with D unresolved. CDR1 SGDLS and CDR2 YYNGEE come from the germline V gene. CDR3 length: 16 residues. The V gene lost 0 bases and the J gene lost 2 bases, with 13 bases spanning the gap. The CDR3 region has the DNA TGTGCCAGCAGCGTAGGGGTTGAGGTAGACACAGATACGCAGTATTTT. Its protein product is CASSVGVEVDTDTQYF. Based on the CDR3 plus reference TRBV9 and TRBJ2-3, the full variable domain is DSGVTQTPKHLITATGQRVTLRCSPRSGDLSVYWYQQSLDQGLQFLIQYYNGEERAKGNILERFSAQQFPDLHSELNLSSLELGDSALYFCASSVGVEVDTDTQYFGPGTRLTVL.

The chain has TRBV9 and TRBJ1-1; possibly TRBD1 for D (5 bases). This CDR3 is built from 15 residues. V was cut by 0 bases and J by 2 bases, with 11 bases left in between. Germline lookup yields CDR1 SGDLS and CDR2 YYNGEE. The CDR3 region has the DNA TGTGCCAGCAGCGTAGGCGGGGGACCTAACACTGAAGCTTTCTTT. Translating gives CASSVGGGPNTEAFF.